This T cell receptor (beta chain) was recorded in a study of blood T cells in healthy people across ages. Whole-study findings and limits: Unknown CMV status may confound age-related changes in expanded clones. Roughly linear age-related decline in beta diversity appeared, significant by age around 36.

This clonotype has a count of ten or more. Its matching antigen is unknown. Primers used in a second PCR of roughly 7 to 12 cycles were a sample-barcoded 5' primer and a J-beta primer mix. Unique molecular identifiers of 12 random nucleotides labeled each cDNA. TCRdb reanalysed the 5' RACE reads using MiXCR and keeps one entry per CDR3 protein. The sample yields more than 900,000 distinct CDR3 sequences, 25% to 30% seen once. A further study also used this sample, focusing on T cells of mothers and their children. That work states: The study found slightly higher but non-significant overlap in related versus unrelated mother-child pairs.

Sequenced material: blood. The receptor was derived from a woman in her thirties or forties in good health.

The CDR3 sequence is CSARDLGSYEQYF. The CDR3 DNA sequence: TGCAGTGCTAGAGATCTGGGATCCTACGAGCAGTACTTC. J is TRBJ2-7 and V is TRBV20-1, with D unresolved. The V gene lost 0 bases and the J gene lost 1 base, with 7 bases spanning the gap. From germline, CDR1 is DFQATT and CDR2 SNEGSKA (reference sequence). CDR3 size: 13 residues.